Listed here are 6 T cell receptor beta chains from one sample, sequenced in a study of vaccination and CD4 T cells after COVID-19. Cultured CD4+ T cells had their DNA profiled by the Oncomine TCR Beta short-read assay. MiXCR, run by TCRdb on the PCR reads, gives a single entry per CDR3 protein. There are 3,000 to 4,000 distinct CDR3 sequences in the sample; 76% occur only once, and more than 20% lies in the top ten. Treatment reported: roughly ten-day PBMC culture with coronavirus spike peptide pools or control peptides (ViraFEST assay). These receptors' targets are unknown. The specimen sequenced was CD4+ T cells from blood, cultured in vitro. The origin of the receptors is a human donor who had recovered from COVID-19.

This clonotype is medium-sized (0.01 to 0.1%) in the sample. The rearrangement uses TRBV28 and TRBJ1-5, with no clear D. Germline V gives CDR1 MDHEN, CDR2 SYDVKM. This CDR3 is 11 amino acids long. Between the trimmed V and J ends, which lost 6 bases and 6 bases, there was a span of 6 bases. The CDR3 DNA reads as TGTGCCAGCAGCAAGACTCAGCCCCAGCATTTT. It specifies CASSKTQPQHF.

In this sample, this clonotype is large. V usage is TRBV7-2 and J usage is TRBJ2-2; tentatively, D is TRBD1 (5 bases). The V gene's germline CDR1 is SGHTA and CDR2 FQGNSA. The V gene lost 4 bases and the J gene lost 4 bases, with 7 bases spanning the gap. The CDR3 has 13 residues. DNA for the CDR3: TGTGCCAGCAGCTCACAGGCCACCGGGGAGCTGTTTTTT. The encoded protein is CASSSQATGELFF.

The chain's CDR3 is CASSDRGTSFDYGYTF. The DNA for the CDR3 is TGTGCCAGCAGTGATAGAGGGACGTCGTTCGACTATGGCTACACCTTC. The chain uses TRBV12-3 or TRBV12-4 and TRBJ1-2, with D possibly TRBD1 on 5 matching bases. The CDR3 has 16 amino acids. V gave up 5 bases and J gave up 3 bases, with 19 bases separating them.

The rearrangement links TRBV9 to TRBJ1-1; tentatively, D is TRBD1 (5 bases). Trimming removed 3 bases at V and 6 bases at J, with 15 bases between. CDR1 and CDR2 (germline): SGDLS, YYNGEE. The CDR3 is 14 residues long. CDR3 sequence (DNA): TGTGCCAGCAGCGCTGACCTGGGGCCCGCTGAAGCTTTCTTT. Amino acid sequence: CASSADLGPAEAFF.

V is TRBV6-2 or TRBV6-3 and J is TRBJ1-5; 7 bases are shared with TRBD1. Per the germline V gene, CDR1 is MNHEY and CDR2 is SVGEGT. V lost 5 bases to trimming and J lost 5 bases; unmatched junction nucleotides: 3. The CDR3 covers 13 residues. This chain's CDR3 is CASSPTGHQPQHF. CDR3 in DNA: TGTGCCAGCAGTCCGACAGGGCATCAGCCCCAGCATTTT.

This clonotype is judged large. The genes are TRBV6-1 and TRBJ2-7; 10 nucleotides match TRBD1. V lost 5 bases and J lost 2; bases outside the gene matches: 9. CDR3 size: 16 residues. The germline CDR1 and CDR2 sequences are MNHNS and SASEGT. CDR3 residues: CASSLGTGAPTYEQYF. The CDR3 DNA follows: TGTGCCAGCAGTCTCGGGACAGGGGCCCCGACCTACGAGCAGTACTTC.